A selection of T cell receptor beta chains follows, all from one sample in a study of blood T cell repertoires in COVID-19. Repertoires were generated with immunoSEQ multiplex PCR, while TCRdb's copy carries only in-frame clones and drops some. The sample has about 480,000 clones, approximately 91% seen once. Sequenced sample: PBMCs or T cells enriched from blood (not recorded which). The receptors derive from a woman aged 55-70 years who had recovered from COVID-19. CDR3s include the opening cysteine and the closing phenylalanine or tryptophan. The D gene is left open where the match is weak. Expanded clones are given a class, and other clones once, few, many or no size at all.

.,TRBD1,TRBJ1-2,TRBV5-1,CASSPRTGAYYGYTF,TGCGCCAGCAGCCCCAGGACAGGGGCGTACTATGGCTACACCTTC
.,.,TRBJ1-6,TRBV12-3/TRBV12-4,CASSIGPLSPLHF,TGTGCCAGCAGTATAGGTCCTCTTTCACCCCTCCACTTT
.,TRBD1,TRBJ1-1,TRBV30,CAWRGQGARTEAFF,TGTGCCTGGAGGGGACAGGGGGCTAGGACTGAAGCTTTCTTT
.,TRBD1,TRBJ1-5,TRBV27,CASKTGGSNQPQHF,TGTGCCAGTAAGACAGGGGGAAGTAATCAGCCCCAGCATTTT
.,.,TRBJ1-5,TRBV27,CASSFQGTTGQPQHF,TGTGCCAGCAGTTTCCAGGGGACGACCGGTCAGCCCCAGCATTTT
.,.,TRBJ1-4,TRBV2,CASSDRPGIGSLFF,TGTGCCAGCAGTGACAGACCCGGGATAGGTTCGCTGTTTTTT
.,.,TRBJ2-1,TRBV5-1,CASRMEGFPYNEQFF,TGCGCCAGCAGAATGGAGGGGTTCCCCTACAATGAGCAGTTCTTC
.,TRBD1,TRBJ2-7,TRBV11-2,CASSLGQGAYEQYF,TGTGCCAGCAGCTTGGGACAGGGGGCATACGAGCAGTACTTC
.,TRBD1,TRBJ2-1,TRBV6-5,CASIRSGGNEQFF,TGTGCCAGCATTCGTTCAGGGGGCAATGAGCAGTTCTTC
.,.,TRBJ1-1,TRBV6-5,CASRASGDSTEAFF,TGTGCCAGCAGAGCTTCAGGGGATAGCACTGAAGCTTTCTTT
.,.,TRBJ2-3,TRBV10-1,CASSGRRGLGTDTQYF,TGCGCCAGCAGCGGTCGGAGGGGCCTGGGCACAGATACGCAGTATTTT
.,TRBD1,TRBJ2-2,TRBV5-1,CASSLDGTGNTGELFF,TGCGCCAGCAGCTTGGATGGGACAGGGAACACCGGGGAGCTGTTTTTT
.,.,TRBJ1-5,TRBV28,CASSFPNQPQHF,TGTGCCAGCAGTTTCCCGAATCAGCCCCAGCATTTT
few,.,TRBJ1-1,TRBV29-1,CSAGGAVEAFF,TGCAGCGCGGGGGGGGCGGTTGAAGCTTTCTTT
.,.,TRBJ1-5,TRBV5-6,CASVFVEATNQPQHF,TGTGCCAGCGTTTTCGTCGAAGCGACCAATCAGCCCCAGCATTTT
.,.,TRBJ1-1,TRBV6-1,CASSEGSLGDTEAFF,TGTGCCAGCAGTGAAGGGAGTTTAGGGGACACTGAAGCTTTCTTT
once,.,TRBJ2-3,TRBV4-1,CASSQEWAVEGTQYF,TGCGCCAGCAGCCAAGAATGGGCGGTTGAGGGAACGCAGTATTTT
.,.,TRBJ1-1,TRBV10-3,CATKGPEGGTEAFF,TGTGCCACCAAAGGGCCTGAGGGTGGGACTGAAGCTTTCTTT
.,.,TRBJ1-2,TRBV6-6,CASRNGGYTF,TGTGCCAGCAGGAATGGCGGCTACACCTTC